The 17 T cell receptor beta chains presented below share a single source sample, sequenced in a study of cytomegalovirus exposure and HLA in healthy donors (dated by TCRdb to about 2017). Receptor amplification or capture employed the immunoSEQ multiplex PCR assay. TCRdb stores this immuneACCESS table with in-frame sequences only. Part of the clones is absent; in the studies checked, under half of the shortfall reflects unresolved V genes, and no reason is known for the rest. The sample yields 150,000 to 200,000 clones; roughly 81% were counted once. 1% to 1.5% of the sample goes to the ten largest clones. Source material: PBMCs. The source is a woman in her thirties in good health and CMV-seronegative.

A note on this clone: Other DNA sequences of this sample code for an identical CDR3. The V gene is TRBV5-1, the J gene TRBJ2-1; D unresolved. There are 13 residues in the CDR3. Trimming pared 4 bases from V and 4 bases from J, leaving 9 bases between. CDR1 is SGHRS, CDR2 YFSETQ, per germline. CDR3: CASSLGGYNEQFF. CDR3 DNA: TGCGCCAGCAGCCTCGGCGGATACAATGAGCAGTTCTTC.

This clone was recorded many times. The chain uses TRBV4-1 and TRBJ2-1; D perhaps matches TRBD2 (7 bases). V gave up 0 bases and J gave up 12 bases, with 21 bases separating them. This CDR3 is built from 16 residues. CDR1 is MGHRA and CDR2 is YSYEKL in the germline V gene. The CDR3 loop is CASSQDAGGGGSGQFF. CDR3 coding DNA: TGCGCCAGCAGCCAAGATGCAGGAGGGGGGGGGTCAGGGCAGTTCTTC.

The rearrangement uses TRBV5-6 and TRBJ1-1, with D unclear. The CDR3 contains 13 residues. The V end lost 0 bases, the J end lost 1 base, and 4 bases lay between the germline ends. The germline V gene encodes CDR1 SGHDT and CDR2 YYEEEE. In DNA, the CDR3 is TGTGCCAGCAGCTTGGCTAGGAACACTGAAGCTTTCTTT. Its protein product is CASSLARNTEAFF. Filled out from reference TRBV5-6 and TRBJ1-1, the complete variable domain reads DAGVTQSPTHLIKTRGQQVTLRCSPKSGHDTVSWYQQALGQGPQFIFQYYEEEERQRGNFPDRFSGHQFPNYSSELNVNALLLGDSALYLCASSLARNTEAFFGQGTRLTVV.

V is TRBV6-6 and J is TRBJ2-1; 10 nucleotides align to TRBD2. Trimming removed 2 bases from V and 8 bases from J; junction bases left unmatched: 9. The CDR3 spans 16 residues. CDR1 MNHNY and CDR2 SVGAGI come from the germline V gene (reference sequence). CDR3 sequence reads: CASSYGLASGGDEQFF. The CDR3 nucleotides are TGTGCCAGCAGTTACGGGTTGGCTAGCGGGGGTGATGAGCAGTTCTTC.

This clone was detected only once. The rearrangement links TRBV2 to TRBJ2-7; D is perhaps TRBD2 (6 bases). CDR3 length: 12 amino acids. V was clipped by 6 bases and J by 5 bases, with 11 bases between them. The germline V gene has CDR1 SNHLY and CDR2 FYNNEI. CDR3 coding DNA: TGTGCCAGCAGAGAGGAGGGGAACGAGCAGTACTTC. This translates into CASREEGNEQYF.

The chain couples TRBV5-4 to TRBJ1-1; D gene ambiguous. Germline values: CDR1 SGHNT, CDR2 YYREEE (reference sequence). The CDR3 consists of 15 residues. The V end lost 0 bases, the J end lost 0 bases, and 9 bases lay between the germline ends. CDR3 sequence reads: CASSLDLGLNTEAFF. In DNA form, the CDR3 reads TGTGCCAGCAGCTTGGATCTAGGATTGAACACTGAAGCTTTCTTT. Looking up the rest from reference TRBV5-4 and TRBJ1-1 gives the full variable domain: ETGVTQSPTHLIKTRGQQVTLRCSSQSGHNTVSWYQQALGQGPQFIFQYYREEENGRGNFPPRFSGLQFPNYSSELNVNALELDDSALYLCASSLDLGLNTEAFFGQGTRLTVV.

The rearrangement joins TRBV29-1 to TRBJ2-5; 8 nucleotides match TRBD1. From germline, CDR1 is SQVTM and CDR2 ANQGSEA. Trimming cost V 7 bases and J 4 bases; bases outside gene matches: 11. CDR3 size: 14 residues. The CDR3 DNA reads as TGCAGCGCCTGGGGACAGGCCAGGGGAGAGACCCAGTACTTC. It encodes CSAWGQARGETQYF.

This clone has only one observation. This chain links TRBV19 with TRBJ2-3; the D is unclear. CDR1 is LNHDA, CDR2 SQIVND, per germline (reference sequence). The CDR3 spans 15 residues. V lost 1 base, J lost 1 base, and 9 bases lay in between. The CDR3 coding sequence is TGTGCCAGTAGTATAGGGTATCAGGGCACAGATACGCAGTATTTT. It codes for CASSIGYQGTDTQYF.

This clone showed up just once. The chain couples TRBV6-4 to TRBJ2-3, with a tentative D call TRBD1 (5 bases). Germline lookup yields CDR1 MRHNA and CDR2 SNTAGT. Trimming stripped 5 bases from V and 1 base from J, with 10 bases between. CDR3 length: 14 amino acids. CDR3 DNA: TGTGCCAGCAGTTCTCAGGGCCGCACAGATACGCAGTATTTT. This codes for CASSSQGRTDTQYF.

This clone came up a few times. This chain uses TRBV28 with TRBJ2-7, with D maybe TRBD1 (6 bases). This CDR3 comprises 15 residues. The germline V and J ends were trimmed by 5 bases and 3 bases, with 17 bases remaining between them. The germline gives CDR1 MDHEN, CDR2 SYDVKM. CDR3 in amino acids: CASSPRDILIYEQYF. In nucleotides, the CDR3 is TGTGCCAGCAGTCCCCGGGACATACTTATCTACGAGCAGTACTTC.

This clone turned up a few times. The J gene is TRBJ2-1, the V gene TRBV6-5; 8 bases are shared with TRBD2. Germline lookup yields CDR1 MNHEY and CDR2 SVGAGI. The CDR3 covers 13 residues. CDR3: CAKHREGYNEQFF. The CDR3 DNA reads TGTGCAAAACACCGGGAGGGTTACAATGAGCAGTTCTTC.

The rearrangement uses TRBV5-1 and TRBJ2-3; D is uncertain. V was clipped by 2 bases and J by 0 bases, with 7 bases between them. The germline CDR1 and CDR2 sequences are SGHRS and YFSETQ. The CDR3 consists of 14 residues. The CDR3 DNA is TGCGCCAGCAGCTTCGGAGCGAGCACAGATACGCAGTATTTT. It translates to CASSFGASTDTQYF.

This sequence joins TRBV4-2 and TRBJ2-5; 9 nucleotides align to TRBD2. This CDR3 has 18 amino acids. Per germline, CDR1 LGHNA and CDR2 YNFKEQ. Trimming at V came to 0 bases and at J to 6 bases, leaving 14 bases not matched to a gene. The CDR3 protein is CASSQDHLAGGPSQTQYF. CDR3 nucleotide sequence: TGTGCCAGCAGCCAAGATCATCTCGCGGGAGGGCCCTCGCAGACCCAGTACTTC.

The chain recombines TRBV7-9 with TRBJ1-1; a possible D gene is TRBD1 (6 bases). CDR1 and CDR2 from the germline V gene are SEHNR and FQNEAQ (reference sequence). V was trimmed by 8 bases and J by 0 bases, leaving 13 bases between them. This CDR3 has 14 amino acids. The CDR3 sequence: CASSRQVLNTEAFF. In DNA, the CDR3 is TGTGCCAGCTCCCGACAGGTTTTGAACACTGAAGCTTTCTTT.

The rearrangement links TRBV30 to TRBJ2-1; perhaps TRBD2 as D (5 bases). V dropped 3 bases and J dropped 7 bases, with 25 bases sitting between them. Germline CDR1 reads GTSNPN; CDR2 reads SVGIG (reference sequence). CDR3 length: 17 residues. The DNA of the CDR3 is TGTGCCTGGAGGGGCTCTAGCCCAGAATTTGCCAGGAATGAGCAGTTCTTC. Translation gives CAWRGSSPEFARNEQFF.

This clone turned up a few times. The chain recombines TRBV10-3 with TRBJ1-6, with D maybe TRBD1 (5 bases). Germline V lookup: CDR1 ENHRY, CDR2 SYGVKD. The length of the CDR3 is 13 residues. V gave up 6 bases and J gave up 10 bases, with 13 bases separating them. For the CDR3, the DNA is TGTGCCATCAGGCCGGGACTTGACTCACCCCTCCACTTT. Translating gives CAIRPGLDSPLHF.

This clone was found once. The gene calls are TRBV4-1 and TRBJ2-3; 7 nucleotides agree with TRBD2. Trimming cost V 1 base and J 4 bases; bases outside gene matches: 20. The CDR3 has 20 residues. The germline gives CDR1 MGHRA, CDR2 YSYEKL. The CDR3 DNA sequence: TGCGCCAGCAGCCAAGTGATTTGGGCGGGACTTGCCCGGGGGGCAGATACGCAGTATTTT. It specifies CASSQVIWAGLARGADTQYF.